The following is a T cell receptor beta chain sequence with its context. Its specificity is unknown. The sample belongs to a study of T-cell reconstitution after alpha-beta-depleted transplantation in children. Study-level results: Counts and diversity of T cells one year after transplant came mostly from newly produced T cells. Some patients showed high day-60 TCRbeta diversity, which derived from surviving recipient T cells and thymic progenitors. Alpha-beta T cells about two months after transplant reportedly derived from several hundred expanded graft clones.

This CDR3 has 12 amino acids. With 7 bases removed from V and 5 bases from J, the gap between germline ends came to 11 bases. CDR1 and CDR2 from the germline V gene are MDHEN and SYDVKM. Preparation of the TCRbeta library was carried out with unique molecular identifiers. MiXCR, applied by TCRdb to the PCR reads, yields one record per CDR3 protein. The table includes roughly 340,000 distinct CDR3 sequences, around 15% detected once. The clonotype originates from a male patient between 2 and 10 years old who had a stem cell transplant for acute lymphoblastic leukemia, so the T cells may come from the graft donor. The chain couples TRBV28 to TRBJ2-5; D unresolved. Sequencing was performed on PBMCs, mostly from graft donor cells, taken 360 days after TCRalphabeta/CD19-depleted stem cell transplant. The CDR3 region has the DNA TGTGCCAGCAATCGACTGGTGGAGACCCAGTACTTC. Protein product: CASNRLVETQYF.